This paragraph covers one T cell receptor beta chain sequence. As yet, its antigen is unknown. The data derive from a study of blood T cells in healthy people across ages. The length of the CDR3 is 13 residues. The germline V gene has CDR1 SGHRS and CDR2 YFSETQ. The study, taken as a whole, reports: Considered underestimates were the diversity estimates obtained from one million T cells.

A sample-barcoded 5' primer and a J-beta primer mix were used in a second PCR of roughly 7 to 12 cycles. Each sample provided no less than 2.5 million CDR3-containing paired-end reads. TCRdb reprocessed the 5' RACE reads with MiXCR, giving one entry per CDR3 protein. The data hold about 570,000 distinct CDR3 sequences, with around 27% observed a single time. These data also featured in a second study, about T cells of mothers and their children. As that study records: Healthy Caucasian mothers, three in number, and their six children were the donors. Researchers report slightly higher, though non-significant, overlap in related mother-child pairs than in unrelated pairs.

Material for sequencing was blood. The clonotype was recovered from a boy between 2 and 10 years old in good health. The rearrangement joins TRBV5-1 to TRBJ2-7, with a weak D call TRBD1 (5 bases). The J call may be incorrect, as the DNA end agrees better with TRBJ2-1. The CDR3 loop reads CASSLQDYNEQFF. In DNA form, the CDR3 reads TGCGCCAGCAGCTTACAGGACTACAATGAGCAGTTCTTC.